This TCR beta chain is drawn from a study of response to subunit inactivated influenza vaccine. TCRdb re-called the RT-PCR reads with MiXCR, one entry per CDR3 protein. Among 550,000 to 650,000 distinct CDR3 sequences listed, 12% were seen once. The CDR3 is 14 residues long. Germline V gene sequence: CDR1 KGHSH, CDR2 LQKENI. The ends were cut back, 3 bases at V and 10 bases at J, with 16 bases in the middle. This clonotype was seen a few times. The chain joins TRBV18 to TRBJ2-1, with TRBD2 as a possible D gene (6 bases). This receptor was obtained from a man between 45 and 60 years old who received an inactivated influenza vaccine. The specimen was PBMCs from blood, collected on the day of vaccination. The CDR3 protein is CASSPQTSAREQFF. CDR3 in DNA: TGTGCCAGCTCACCCCAGACTAGTGCAAGGGAGCAGTTCTTC.